This record covers a single T cell receptor (beta chain). Its target is unknown. The sorted-subset replicate PCRs were given 200 ng DNA, which is tens of thousands of T cell genomes. Sequenced by immunoSEQ multiplex PCR; TCRdb stores in-frame clones only, minus some. The sample comprises about 2,500,000 clones, just over 90% of which are singletons, and around 0.14% rests with the top ten. Looked up from germline, CDR1 is SGHDT and CDR2 is YYEEEE. The CDR3 totals 14 residues. The V segment lost 3 bases and the J segment 5 bases; nucleotides outside the gene matches: 5. The data derive from a study of shared clonotypes between healthy human individuals. Overall study context: Samples came from a couple of female and three male donors aged 18 to 49.

Whole-study findings and limits: Shared across four donors were about 4.6% of the naive CD4 clonotypes.

The specimen was naive CD4+ T cells sorted from blood. The subset is: CD45RA+ positively selected. This TCR was sampled from a man aged 18 to 30 in good health. V gene TRBV5-6 combines with J gene TRBJ2-7; 10 positions agree with TRBD1. The CDR3 DNA sequence: TGTGCCAGCAGCTCGGGACAGGGGACCCACGAGCAGTACTTC. As protein: CASSSGQGTHEQYF.